The following is a T cell receptor (beta chain) sequence with its context. The antigen this receptor binds is unknown. The input lacks base qualities; no much larger clone sits a single base away. The sample originates from a study of blood T cell repertoires in COVID-19 (dated by TCRdb to the early 2020s). In the study overall: Samples covering the acute and convalescent phases of COVID-19 were provided by collaborators in the United States, Italy and Spain. The samples were drawn from the first 160 participants of the ongoing ImmuneRACE study and from some 1,300 subjects provided by 6 global collaborators. Deeply sampled blood TCRbeta repertoires from subjects exposed to, actively infected with, or recovered from COVID-19 were included in the dataset. The sample metadata nearly always contained a de-identified subject ID, COVID-19 status, age in years and sex. Where available, HLA class I and class II types were obtained from metadata supplied by the sample provider rather than from assay-based typing. A freely available public database, intended as a resource for researchers studying the immune response to SARS-CoV-2, is where the repertoires were released. The prospective study material was composed of cDNA or gDNA derived from T cells, B-cell-depleted T cells, or PBMCs.

Enrolling through a virtual design, the prospective study's participants ranged in age from roughly 18 to 89 years and lived across 24 United States geographic areas. Cohort assignment in the prospective study relied on participant-reported clinical history from a screening survey and a study questionnaire. For ImmuneRACE Cohort 3, a participant was defined as recovered based on two consecutive negative NP/OP PCR tests, clearance by a healthcare professional, or resolution of symptoms. In the prospective study, mobile phlebotomists collected whole blood, serum and a nasopharyngeal or oropharyngeal swab from each participant. Additional blood draws and questionnaires over an approximately 2-month period could optionally be provided by prospective study participants. Before DNA extraction, prospective study blood samples were shipped either frozen or at room temperature. TCRbeta CDR3 regions were amplified from genomic DNA by means of the immunoSEQ Assay, a bias-controlled multiplex PCR. The study's processing was this. Within the assay, amplification of reference gene primers was used to estimate how many nucleated cells each sample contained. Sequence reads were collapsed and filtered to measure the absolute abundance of every unique TCRbeta CDR3 rearrangement. Productive Simpson clonality was computed per sample as the square root of Simpson's diversity index over productive rearrangements. TCRdb carries this immuneACCESS record with in-frame sequences only. Its versions omit some clonotypes, under half of them owing to an unresolved V gene in the studies checked, with the rest unexplained. That table gives V, J and clone size, and the DNA gave D and trimming. This sample is represented by 300,000 to 350,000 clones; 70% to 90% of them were singletons. Jointly, the top ten make up less than 2.5% of the sample.

The CDR3 spans 17 residues, from the cysteine through the phenylalanine. The sequence is cut down to CDR3 DNA, 51 bases in frame from base 1. The germline V end is reduced by 5 bases and the J end by 3 bases; junction bases left unmatched: 12. From a lookup of the germline V gene (reference sequence), CDR1 and CDR2 are LNHDA and SQIVND. Results the study describes overall, beyond this receptor: The amount of clinical and demographic metadata varied by source and participant and was provided uncurated.

The sequence was obtained from a man aged 25 to 45 who had recovered from COVID-19. The chain is assembled from TRBV19 and TRBJ1-5, and 8 bases in between align with TRBD1. Sequencing input: PBMCs or T cells enriched from blood (not recorded which). The nucleotides are TGTGCCAGTAGTCTCCCCCAGAGACAGGGGTACAATCAGCCCCAGCATTTT. Its protein is CASSLPQRQGYNQPQHF.